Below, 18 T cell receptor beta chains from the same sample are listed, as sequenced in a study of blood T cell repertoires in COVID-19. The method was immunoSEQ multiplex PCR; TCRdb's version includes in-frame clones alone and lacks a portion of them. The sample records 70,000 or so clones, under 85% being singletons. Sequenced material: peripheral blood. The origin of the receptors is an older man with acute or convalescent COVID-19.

CDR3 nucleotide sequence: TGTGCCAGTCACCCGGGACAGGGCCTTAGCCTCCACTTT. This encodes CASHPGQGLSLHF. The chain uses TRBV28 and TRBJ1-6, with 9 positions matching TRBD1. The germline gives CDR1 MDHEN, CDR2 SYDVKM. This CDR3 comprises 13 residues. V dropped 9 bases and J dropped 15; count of bases not matched to a gene: 12.

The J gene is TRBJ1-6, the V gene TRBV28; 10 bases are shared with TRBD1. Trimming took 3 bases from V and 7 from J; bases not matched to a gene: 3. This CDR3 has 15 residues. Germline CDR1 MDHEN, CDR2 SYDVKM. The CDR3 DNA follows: TGTGCCAGCAGTTTGACAGGGGGCGAGAATTCACCCCTCCACTTT. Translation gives CASSLTGGENSPLHF.

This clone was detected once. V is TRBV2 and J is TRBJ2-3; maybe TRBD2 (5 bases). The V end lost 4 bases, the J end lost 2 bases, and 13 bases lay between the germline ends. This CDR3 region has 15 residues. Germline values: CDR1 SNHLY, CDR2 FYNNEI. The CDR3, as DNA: TGTGCCAGCAGTGGAGGGAGTCCCAACACAGATACGCAGTATTTT. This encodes CASSGGSPNTDTQYF.

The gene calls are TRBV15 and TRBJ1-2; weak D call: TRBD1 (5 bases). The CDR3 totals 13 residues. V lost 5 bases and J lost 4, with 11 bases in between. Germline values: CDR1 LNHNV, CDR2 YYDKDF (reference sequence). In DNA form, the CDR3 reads TGTGCCACCAGCTCGGACACACTCTATGGCTACACCTTC. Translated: CATSSDTLYGYTF.

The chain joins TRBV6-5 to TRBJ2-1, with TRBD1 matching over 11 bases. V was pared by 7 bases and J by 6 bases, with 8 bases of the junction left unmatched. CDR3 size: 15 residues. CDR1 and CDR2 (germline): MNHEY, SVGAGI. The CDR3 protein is CASTRVGTGGNEQFF. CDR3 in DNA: TGTGCCAGCACTCGGGTCGGGACAGGGGGCAATGAGCAGTTCTTC.

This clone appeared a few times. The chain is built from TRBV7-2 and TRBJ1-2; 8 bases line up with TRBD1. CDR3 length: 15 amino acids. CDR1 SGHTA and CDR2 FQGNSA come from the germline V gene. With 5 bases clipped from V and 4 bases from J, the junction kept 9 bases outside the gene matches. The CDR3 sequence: CASSPGTGQGYGYTF. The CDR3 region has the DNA TGTGCCAGCAGCCCTGGGACAGGTCAGGGCTATGGCTACACCTTC.

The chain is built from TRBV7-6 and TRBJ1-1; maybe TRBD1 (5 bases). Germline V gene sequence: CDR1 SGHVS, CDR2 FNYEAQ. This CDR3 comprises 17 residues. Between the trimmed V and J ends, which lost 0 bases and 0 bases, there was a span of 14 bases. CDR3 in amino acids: CASSLAPRGGVNTEAFF. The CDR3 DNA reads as TGTGCCAGCAGCTTAGCGCCCCGGGGGGGTGTGAACACTGAAGCTTTCTTT.

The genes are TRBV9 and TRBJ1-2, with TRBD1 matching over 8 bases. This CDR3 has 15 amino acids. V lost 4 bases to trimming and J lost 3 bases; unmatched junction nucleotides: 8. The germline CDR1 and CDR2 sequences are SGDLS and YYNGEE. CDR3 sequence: CASSRTGGLDYGYTF. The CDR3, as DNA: TGTGCCAGCAGCCGTACAGGGGGGCTCGACTATGGCTACACCTTC.

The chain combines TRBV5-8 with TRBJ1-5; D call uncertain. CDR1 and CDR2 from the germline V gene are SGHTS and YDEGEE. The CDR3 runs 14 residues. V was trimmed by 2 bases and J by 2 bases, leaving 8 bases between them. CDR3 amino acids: CASSFSQGNQPQHF. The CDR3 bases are TGTGCCAGCAGCTTTTCGCAGGGCAATCAGCCCCAGCATTTT.

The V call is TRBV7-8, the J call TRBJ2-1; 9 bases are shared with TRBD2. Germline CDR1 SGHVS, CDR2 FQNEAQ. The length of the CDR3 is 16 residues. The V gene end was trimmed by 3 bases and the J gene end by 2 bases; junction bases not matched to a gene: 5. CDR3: CASSFRAGGPYNEQFF. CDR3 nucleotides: TGTGCCAGCAGCTTTAGAGCGGGAGGCCCCTACAATGAGCAGTTCTTC.

CDR3: CATSSTGSNTEAFF. As DNA, the CDR3 is TGTGCCACCAGTTCCACAGGTTCGAACACTGAAGCTTTCTTT. V is TRBV15 and J is TRBJ1-1; a weak D match, TRBD1 (5 bases). Germline V CDR1 and CDR2: LNHNV, YYDKDF (reference sequence). The CDR3 extends over 14 amino acids. Trimming stripped 6 bases from V and 1 base from J, with 12 bases between.

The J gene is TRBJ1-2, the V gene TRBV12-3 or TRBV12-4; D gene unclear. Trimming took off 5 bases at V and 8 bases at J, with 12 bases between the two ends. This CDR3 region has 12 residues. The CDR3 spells CASSLPDKGYTF. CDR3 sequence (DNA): TGTGCCAGCAGTCTACCTGATAAGGGCTACACCTTC.

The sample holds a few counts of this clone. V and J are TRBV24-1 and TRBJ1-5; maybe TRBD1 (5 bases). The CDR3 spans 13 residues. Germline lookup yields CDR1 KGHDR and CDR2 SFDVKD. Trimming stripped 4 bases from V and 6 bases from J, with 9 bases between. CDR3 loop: CATSDSGFQPQHF. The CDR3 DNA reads TGTGCCACCAGTGACTCAGGGTTTCAGCCCCAGCATTTT.

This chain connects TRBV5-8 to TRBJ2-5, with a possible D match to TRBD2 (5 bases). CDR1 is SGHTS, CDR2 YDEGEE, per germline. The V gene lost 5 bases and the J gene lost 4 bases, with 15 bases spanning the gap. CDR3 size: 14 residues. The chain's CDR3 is CASSRETGAETQYF. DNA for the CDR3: TGTGCCAGCAGTCGGGAAACCGGTGCAGAGACCCAGTACTTC.

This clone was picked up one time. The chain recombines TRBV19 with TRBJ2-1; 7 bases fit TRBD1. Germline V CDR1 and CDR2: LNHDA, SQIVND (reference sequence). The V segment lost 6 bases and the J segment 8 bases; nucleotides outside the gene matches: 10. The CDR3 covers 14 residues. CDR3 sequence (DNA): TGTGCCAGTAGAAAGACAGGGCTTGGTGATGAGCAGTTCTTC. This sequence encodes CASRKTGLGDEQFF.

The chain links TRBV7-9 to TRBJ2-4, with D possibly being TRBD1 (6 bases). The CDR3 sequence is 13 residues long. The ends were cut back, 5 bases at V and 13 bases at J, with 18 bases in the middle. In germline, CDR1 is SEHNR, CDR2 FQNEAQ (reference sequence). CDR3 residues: CASSEVVRGQQYF. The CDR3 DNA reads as TGTGCCAGCAGCGAGGTGGTGAGGGGACAACAGTACTTC. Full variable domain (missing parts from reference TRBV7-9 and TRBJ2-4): DTGVSQNPRHKITKRGQNVTFRCDPISEHNRLYWYRQTLGQGPEFLTYFQNEAQLEKSRLLSDRFSAERPKGSFSTLEIQRTEQGDSAMYLCASSEVVRGQQYFGAGTRLSVL.

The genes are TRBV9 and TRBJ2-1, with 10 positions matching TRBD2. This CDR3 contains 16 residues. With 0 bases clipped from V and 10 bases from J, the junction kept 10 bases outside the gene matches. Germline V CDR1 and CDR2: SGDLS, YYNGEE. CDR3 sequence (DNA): TGTGCCAGCAGCGTAGTGGTTAGCGGGAGGCCGGACGAGCAGTTCTTC. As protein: CASSVVVSGRPDEQFF. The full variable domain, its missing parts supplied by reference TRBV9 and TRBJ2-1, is DSGVTQTPKHLITATGQRVTLRCSPRSGDLSVYWYQQSLDQGLQFLIQYYNGEERAKGNILERFSAQQFPDLHSELNLSSLELGDSALYFCASSVVVSGRPDEQFFGPGTRLTVL.

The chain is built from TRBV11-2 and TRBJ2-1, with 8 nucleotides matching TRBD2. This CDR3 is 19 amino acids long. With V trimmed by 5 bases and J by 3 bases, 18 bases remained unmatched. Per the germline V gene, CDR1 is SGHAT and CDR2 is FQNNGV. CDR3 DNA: TGTGCCAGCAGCGCCAGGGCACTAGCGGCTCCCGCGGACTACAATGAGCAGTTCTTC. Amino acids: CASSARALAAPADYNEQFF. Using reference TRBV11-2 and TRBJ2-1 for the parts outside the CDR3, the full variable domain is EAGVAQSPRYKIIEKRQSVAFWCNPISGHATLYWYQQILGQGPKLLIQFQNNGVVDDSQLPKDRFSAERLKGVDSTLKIQPAKLEDSAVYLCASSARALAAPADYNEQFFGPGTRLTVL.